One sample yielded the 10 T cell receptor beta chains listed below, sequenced in a study of blood T cell repertoires in COVID-19. The repertoire was sequenced with immunoSEQ multiplex PCR; TCRdb's copy has only in-frame clones and lacks some. The table lists approximately 60,000 clones, 85% to 90% of them singletons. The sequenced material came from peripheral blood. These receptors were taken from a man aged 45 to 65 with active COVID-19.

V is TRBV12-5 and J is TRBJ2-5; TRBD2 aligns across 10 bases. The CDR3 covers 19 residues. J was trimmed by 1 base and V by 0 bases; bases with no gene match: 11. Germline assignment: CDR1 LGHNT and CDR2 FRNRAP. The CDR3 is CASGLVPSVLAGGQETQYF. CDR3 coding DNA: TGTGCTAGTGGTTTGGTACCAAGTGTCTTAGCGGGGGGCCAAGAGACCCAGTACTTC.

The chain carries TRBV6-5 and TRBJ2-7; 9 bases are a match to TRBD1. Germline-derived CDR1 and CDR2 are MNHEY and SVGAGI. The CDR3 length is 15 residues. V was pared by 5 bases and J by 2 bases, with 7 bases of the junction left unmatched. CDR3 residues: CASSRDRGGTYEQYF. The DNA of the CDR3 is TGTGCCAGCAGTCGCGACAGGGGGGGGACCTACGAGCAGTACTTC.

In nucleotides, the CDR3 is TGTGCCAGCAGACCTTGGGGGGGACGGAACTCTGGAAACACCATATATTTT. It encodes CASRPWGGRNSGNTIYF. The genes are TRBV11-2 and TRBJ1-3, with a possible D match to TRBD1 (5 bases). V was clipped by 6 bases and J by 0 bases, with 18 bases between them. This CDR3 contains 17 residues. Per the germline V gene, CDR1 is SGHAT and CDR2 is FQNNGV.

The CDR3 here is CASNPGGLTDTQYF. In nucleotides, the CDR3 is TGTGCCAGCAACCCTGGGGGCCTCACAGATACGCAGTATTTT. The V call is TRBV5-8, the J call TRBJ2-3; tentative D call: TRBD1 (6 bases). Trimming removed 6 bases from V and 2 bases from J, with 13 bases in between. CDR3 length equals 14 residues. Germline V lookup: CDR1 SGHTS, CDR2 YDEGEE.

The V and J genes are TRBV28 and TRBJ2-4; D may be TRBD1 (6 bases). This CDR3 has 16 residues. The V end was cut by 6 bases, the J end by 0 bases, with 15 bases between. Germline CDR1 reads MDHEN; CDR2 reads SYDVKM. The CDR3 spells CASSPGVGVAKNIQYF. The CDR3, as DNA: TGTGCCAGCAGCCCAGGGGTGGGGGTAGCCAAAAACATTCAGTACTTC.

This clone was counted between two and nine times. The chain is built from TRBV14 and TRBJ1-1, with 12 nucleotides matching TRBD1. V shed 5 bases and J 0 bases; nucleotides not matched to a gene: 13. The germline gives CDR1 SGHDN, CDR2 FVKESK. The CDR3 extends over 19 amino acids. CDR3 sequence (DNA): TGTGCCAGCAGCACCCTGATGGGGACAGGGGGCTTAATGAACACTGAAGCTTTCTTT. This gives the protein CASSTLMGTGGLMNTEAFF.

This clone occurred once. J is TRBJ2-3 and V is TRBV5-1; D ambiguous. Germline V gene sequence: CDR1 SGHRS, CDR2 YFSETQ. With 3 bases removed from V and 3 bases from J, the gap between germline ends came to 8 bases. The CDR3 contains 13 residues. CDR3 nucleotides: TGCGCCAGCAGCTCTGACTTTACAGATACGCAGTATTTT. It codes for CASSSDFTDTQYF. Supplemented by reference TRBV5-1 and TRBJ2-3, the full variable domain reads KAGVTQTPRYLIKTRGQQVTLSCSPISGHRSVSWYQQTPGQGLQFLFEYFSETQRNKGNFPGRFSGRQFSNSRSEMNVSTLELGDSALYLCASSSDFTDTQYFGPGTRLTVL.

The chain joins TRBV7-9 to TRBJ2-3; tentatively, D is TRBD2 (6 bases). The CDR3 has 13 amino acids. V gave up 4 bases and J gave up 6 bases, with 11 bases separating them. CDR1 is SEHNR, CDR2 FQNEAQ, per germline (reference sequence). The CDR3, as DNA: TGTGCCAGCAGCTATCCCCGGGAGGATACGCAGTATTTT. This encodes CASSYPREDTQYF.

The chain employs TRBV4-2 and TRBJ1-2, with 9 bases matching TRBD1. Germline V gives CDR1 LGHNA, CDR2 YNFKEQ. Trimming took 3 bases from V and 8 from J; bases not matched to a gene: 10. The CDR3 has 15 residues. The CDR3 DNA reads TGTGCCAGCAGCCACCCTCGGGACAGGGCGGGCGGCTACACCTTC. It is translated as CASSHPRDRAGGYTF.

This clone was detected once. This sequence joins TRBV6-6 and TRBJ2-7; TRBD2 is a possible D gene (6 bases). Trimming shortened V by 6 bases and J by 3 bases, and 15 bases separated the two germline ends. CDR1 is MNHNY, CDR2 SVGAGI, per germline (reference sequence). The CDR3 covers 14 residues. The CDR3 loop reads CASRPGGFFYEQYF. CDR3 coding DNA: TGTGCCAGCAGGCCCGGGGGATTCTTCTACGAGCAGTACTTC.